These 2 T cell receptor beta chains share one sample of origin, sequenced in a study of cytomegalovirus exposure and HLA in healthy donors. Vbeta (60) and Jbeta (13) primers were used in the PCR. The protocol was immunoSEQ multiplex PCR, while the TCRdb copy is restricted to in-frame clones and leaves out a portion. The table has some 120,000 clones, more than 70% seen once. Sequencing was performed on PBMCs. The receptors shown here come from a woman aged 45-59 years in good health and CMV-seropositive.

The J gene is TRBJ1-2, the V gene TRBV7-8; 9 nucleotides agree with TRBD1. CDR3 size: 17 residues. Germline assignment: CDR1 SGHVS and CDR2 FQNEAQ. The ends lost 1 base at V and 5 bases at J; junction bases unmatched: 11. CDR3 bases: TGTGCCAGCAGCTTAGATTATCCTGGGACAGGGATTTATGGCTACACCTTC. It specifies CASSLDYPGTGIYGYTF.

The chain links TRBV7-2 to TRBJ1-5; TRBD1 agrees at 7 bases. The CDR3 has 14 residues. V was clipped by 5 bases and J by 5 bases; unmatched bases: 6. Germline values: CDR1 SGHTA, CDR2 FQGNSA. The CDR3 spells CASSTGQVYQPQHF. The CDR3 nucleotides read TGTGCCAGCAGCACCGGACAGGTTTATCAGCCCCAGCATTTT.